These 15 T cell receptor beta chains came from one sample sequenced in a study of T-cell memory formation after mild COVID-19 (dated by TCRdb to the early 2020s). The library came from 5' RACE. Sequencing was performed on an Illumina NovaSeq 6000. In TCRdb, the public reads were trimmed at Q25 with fastp and aligned with MiXCR, with productive beta chains retained. Identical CDR3 proteins give one entry, which carries the most common genes and DNA. Present in this sample are a few hundred thousand distinct CDR3 sequences, about 16% of which were seen just once. 20% to 25% of the sample lies in the top ten. The sequenced sample consisted of PBMCs or a T cell subset sorted from them (not recorded which). The origin of the receptors is a man aged 18 to 29 who had mild COVID-19 (a few samples of this study predate the infection). The sample titles of this study are shuffled in the database, so cell type and time point are left out; the donor was told from shared clones.

J is TRBJ2-7 and V is TRBV18; 7 bases are shared with TRBD1. The J segment lost 0 bases and the V segment lost 2 bases, leaving 7 bases of the junction unmatched. The germline V gene encodes CDR1 KGHSH and CDR2 LQKENI. The CDR3 consists of 16 residues. The chain's CDR3 is CASSPLGQASSYEQYV. CDR3 in DNA: TGTGCCAGCTCACCATTAGGACAGGCGAGCTCCTACGAGCAGTACGTC.

J is TRBJ2-7 and V is TRBV11-1; 7 nucleotides agree with TRBD1. CDR3 length equals 15 residues. The trim removed 4 bases at V and 3 bases at J, leaving 9 bases unmatched. The germline V gene encodes CDR1 SGHAT and CDR2 FQDESV (reference sequence). DNA of the CDR3: TGTGCCAGCAGCTCGATGCACAGGGGAGACTACGAGCAGTACTTC. Translated, it gives CASSSMHRGDYEQYF.

The rearrangement uses TRBV24-1 and TRBJ2-5; 7 nucleotides match TRBD1. V was clipped by 3 bases and J by 7 bases; unmatched bases: 10. Germline V gene data show CDR1 as KGHDR and CDR2 as SFDVKD. The CDR3 is made up of 15 amino acids. The CDR3 nucleotides read TGTGCCACCAGTGATCCTGGGACAGCCGGTTGGACCCAGTACTTC. It yields the protein CATSDPGTAGWTQYF.

The V and J genes are TRBV3-1 and TRBJ1-2; D unclear. The V end lost 5 bases, the J end lost 8 bases, and 18 bases lay between the germline ends. Germline CDR1 and CDR2: LGHDT and YNNKEL (reference sequence). The CDR3 covers 14 residues. The CDR3 DNA reads as TGTGCCAGCAGCGTCAACGGGAACCTGGGGGGCTACACCTTC. Residues: CASSVNGNLGGYTF.

The table lists this clonotype with a few counts. This chain links TRBV4-3 with TRBJ2-7, with TRBD2 matching over 9 bases. V trimming: 0 bases; J trimming: 2 bases; junction bases outside the gene matches: 8. The CDR3 totals 17 residues. Germline assignment: CDR1 LGHNA and CDR2 YSLEER. The DNA of the CDR3 is TGCGCCAGCAGCCAAGATCGCTGGGCTAGCGGGGCCTACGAGCAGTACTTC. Translation gives CASSQDRWASGAYEQYF.

This clonotype was observed at least ten times. The J gene is TRBJ2-1, the V gene TRBV12-3 or TRBV12-4, with 7 nucleotides matching TRBD2. The CDR3 covers 15 residues. J lost 4 bases, V lost 6 bases, and 9 bases had no gene match. The CDR3 here is CASRRLSGGYNEQFF. The CDR3 DNA sequence: TGTGCCAGCAGGCGCCTTTCGGGGGGTTACAATGAGCAGTTCTTC.

This clonotype has a handful of counts. V usage is TRBV7-2 and J usage is TRBJ1-1; D is unresolved. Germline-derived CDR1 and CDR2 are SGHTA and FQGNSA. The CDR3 covers 14 residues. Trimming cost V 4 bases and J 2 bases, with 11 bases left between them. The CDR3 DNA reads TGTGCCAGCAGCTCCCTATCCGCCAACACTGAAGCTTTCTTT. Protein product: CASSSLSANTEAFF.

The rearrangement links TRBV6-5 to TRBJ2-2; 12 bases are a match to TRBD2. Germline values: CDR1 MNHEY, CDR2 SVGAGI. V was clipped by 7 bases and J by 10 bases; unmatched bases: 7. The CDR3 covers 14 residues. The CDR3 is CASNPGLAGQELFF. The CDR3 DNA follows: TGTGCCAGCAATCCGGGACTAGCGGGCCAGGAGCTGTTTTTT.

The chain joins TRBV20-1 to TRBJ1-2; D unresolved. V was cut by 5 bases and J by 7 bases, with 14 bases left in between. The CDR3 is 12 residues long. From germline, CDR1 is DFQATT and CDR2 SNEGSKA (reference sequence). For the CDR3, the DNA is TGCAGTGCTGGCTCCGGGGATCCTGGCTACACCTTC. Translating gives CSAGSGDPGYTF.

This clonotype was picked up many times. The rearrangement links TRBV7-2 to TRBJ2-3; 9 nucleotides agree with TRBD2. V was pared by 2 bases and J by 0 bases, with 3 bases of the junction left unmatched. The CDR3 is 16 residues long. Germline V gives CDR1 SGHTA, CDR2 FQGNSA. The CDR3 loop reads CASSLIAGGSTDTQYF. Written as DNA, the CDR3 is TGTGCCAGCAGCTTAATTGCGGGGGGGAGCACAGATACGCAGTATTTT.

The rearrangement joins TRBV15 to TRBJ2-7; TRBD1 agrees at 7 bases. This CDR3 contains 13 residues. The germline CDR1 and CDR2 sequences are LNHNV and YYDKDF (reference sequence). The ends lost 0 bases at V and 7 bases at J; junction bases unmatched: 3. This chain's CDR3 is CATSREGGGEQYV. The CDR3 DNA follows: TGTGCCACCAGCAGAGAAGGGGGCGGTGAGCAGTACGTC.

This clonotype was recorded a few times. The chain combines TRBV5-5 with TRBJ2-2; possibly TRBD1 for D (5 bases). The length of the CDR3 is 14 residues. The V gene lost 6 bases and the J gene lost 4 bases, with 13 bases spanning the gap. CDR1 is SGHKS, CDR2 YYEKEE, per germline (reference sequence). DNA for the CDR3: TGTGCCAGCAACCTCCACGACAGCACCGGGGAGCTGTTTTTT. Translating it yields CASNLHDSTGELFF.

This clonotype came up many times. The chain uses TRBV27 and TRBJ2-5; the match to TRBD1 covers 10 bases. J lost 5 bases, V lost 4 bases, and 7 bases had no gene match. The CDR3 is 15 amino acids. CDR1 MNHEY and CDR2 SMNVEV come from the germline V gene (reference sequence). This CDR3 reads CASSSGQGSAETQYF. In nucleotides, the CDR3 is TGTGCCAGCAGTTCGGGACAGGGGTCCGCGGAGACCCAGTACTTC.

This chain links TRBV25-1 with TRBJ1-2, with D possibly TRBD1 on 6 matching bases. The CDR3 is made up of 13 amino acids. The V and J ends lost 6 bases and 6 bases respectively, with 14 bases between them. Germline CDR1 and CDR2: MGHDK and SYGVNS. In DNA form, the CDR3 reads TGTGCCAGCAGCCGAATCCCAGGGGATGGCTACACCTTC. This codes for CASSRIPGDGYTF.

J is TRBJ1-2 and V is TRBV7-9; D uncertain. The CDR3 covers 15 residues. Trimming removed 1 base at V and 4 bases at J, with 13 bases between. The germline CDR1 and CDR2 sequences are SEHNR and FQNEAQ (reference sequence). CDR3: CASSLGERSGYGYTF. The CDR3 bases are TGTGCCAGCAGCTTAGGAGAGCGCTCAGGCTATGGCTACACCTTC.